Here is one TCR beta chain with its context. Its antigen is as yet unknown. The repertoire was sequenced with immunoSEQ multiplex PCR; TCRdb's copy has only in-frame clones and lacks some. The table includes nearly 15,000 clones, around 85% detected once. CDR1 is SGHRS, CDR2 YFSETQ, per germline. This CDR3 spans 15 amino acids. Trimming stripped 1 base from V and 6 bases from J, with 11 bases between. The sample comes from a study of T cells in localized non-small cell lung cancer. Study-wide findings and caveats: Higher adjacent-lung clonality was associated with shorter survival. Appearance in adjacent lung was seen for a median 57 of the top 100 tumor clones. Sequencing involved a lone tumor region, leaving heterogeneity possible. Uninvolved adjacent lung showed the highest T cell clonality, exceeding tumor.

This chain connects TRBV5-1 to TRBJ1-6; no clear D. The sequenced sample was peripheral blood, obtained before any cancer treatment. The receptor was derived from a woman aged 40 to 75 with stage I lung adenocarcinoma. The CDR3 region is CASSLSALSNSPLHF. The CDR3 coding sequence is TGCGCCAGCAGCTTGTCTGCGCTATCTAATTCACCCCTCCACTTT.